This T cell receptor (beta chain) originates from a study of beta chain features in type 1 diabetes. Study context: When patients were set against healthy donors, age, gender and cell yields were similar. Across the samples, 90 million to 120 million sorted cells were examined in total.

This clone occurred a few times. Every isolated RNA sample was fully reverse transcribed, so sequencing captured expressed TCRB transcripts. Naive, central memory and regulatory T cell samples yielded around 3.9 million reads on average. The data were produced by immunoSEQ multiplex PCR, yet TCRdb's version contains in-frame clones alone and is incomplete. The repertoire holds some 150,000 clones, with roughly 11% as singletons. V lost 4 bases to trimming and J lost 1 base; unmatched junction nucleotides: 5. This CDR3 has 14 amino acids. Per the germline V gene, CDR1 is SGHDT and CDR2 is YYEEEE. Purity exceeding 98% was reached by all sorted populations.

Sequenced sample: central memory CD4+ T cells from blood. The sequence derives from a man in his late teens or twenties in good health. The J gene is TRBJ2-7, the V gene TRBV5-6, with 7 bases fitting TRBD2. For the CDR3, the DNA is TGTGCCAGCAGCCCCGGGACTACATCCTACGAGCAGTACTTC. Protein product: CASSPGTTSYEQYF.